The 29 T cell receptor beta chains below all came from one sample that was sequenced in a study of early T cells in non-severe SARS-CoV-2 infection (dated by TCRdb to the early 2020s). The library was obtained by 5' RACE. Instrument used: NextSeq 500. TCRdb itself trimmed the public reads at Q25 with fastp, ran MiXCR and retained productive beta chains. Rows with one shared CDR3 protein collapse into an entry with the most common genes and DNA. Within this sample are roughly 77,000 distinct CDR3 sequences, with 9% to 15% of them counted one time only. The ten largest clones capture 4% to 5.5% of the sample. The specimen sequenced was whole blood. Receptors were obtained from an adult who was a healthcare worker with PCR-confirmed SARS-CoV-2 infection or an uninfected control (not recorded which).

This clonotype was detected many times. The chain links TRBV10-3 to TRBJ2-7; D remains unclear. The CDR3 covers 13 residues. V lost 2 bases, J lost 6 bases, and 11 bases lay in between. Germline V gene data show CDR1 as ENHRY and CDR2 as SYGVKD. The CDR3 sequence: CAISELSVSEQYF. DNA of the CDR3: TGTGCCATCAGTGAGCTATCGGTGAGCGAGCAGTACTTC.

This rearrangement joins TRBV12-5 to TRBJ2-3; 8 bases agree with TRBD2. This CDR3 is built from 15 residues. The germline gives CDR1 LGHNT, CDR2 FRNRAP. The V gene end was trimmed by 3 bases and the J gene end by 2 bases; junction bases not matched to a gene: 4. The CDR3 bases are TGTGCTAGTGGTTTCCTAGCGGGCCCCACAGATACGCAGTATTTT. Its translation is CASGFLAGPTDTQYF.

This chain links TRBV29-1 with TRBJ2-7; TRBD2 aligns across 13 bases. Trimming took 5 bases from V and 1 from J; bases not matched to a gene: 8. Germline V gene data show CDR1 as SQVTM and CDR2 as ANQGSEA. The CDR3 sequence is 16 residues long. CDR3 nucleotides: TGCAGCGTTAAAACTAGCGGGAGGGATGGATCCTACGAGCAGTACTTC. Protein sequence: CSVKTSGRDGSYEQYF.

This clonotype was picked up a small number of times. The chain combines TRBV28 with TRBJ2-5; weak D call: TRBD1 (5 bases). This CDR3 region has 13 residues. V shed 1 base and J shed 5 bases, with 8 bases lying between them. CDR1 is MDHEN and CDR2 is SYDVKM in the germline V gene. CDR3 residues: CASSLSTVETQYF. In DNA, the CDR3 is TGTGCCAGCAGTTTATCGACAGTGGAGACCCAGTACTTC.

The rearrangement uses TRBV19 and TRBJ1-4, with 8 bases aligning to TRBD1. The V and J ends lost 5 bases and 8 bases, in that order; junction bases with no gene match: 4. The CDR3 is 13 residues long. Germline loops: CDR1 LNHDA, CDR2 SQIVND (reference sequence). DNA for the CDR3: TGTGCCAGTAGTCCGGGGACAGGAGAAAAACTGTTTTTT. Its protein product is CASSPGTGEKLFF.

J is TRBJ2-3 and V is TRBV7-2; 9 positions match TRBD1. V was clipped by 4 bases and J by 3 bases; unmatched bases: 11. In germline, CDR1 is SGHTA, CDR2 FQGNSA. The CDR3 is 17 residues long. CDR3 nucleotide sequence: TGTGCCAGCAGCTCCCGCCTCGACAGGGGGATGACAGATACGCAGTATTTT. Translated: CASSSRLDRGMTDTQYF.

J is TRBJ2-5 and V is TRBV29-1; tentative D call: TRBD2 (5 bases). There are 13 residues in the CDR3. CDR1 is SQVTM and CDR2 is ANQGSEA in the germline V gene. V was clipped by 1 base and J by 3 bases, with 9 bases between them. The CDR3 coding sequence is TGCAGCGTTGAAGGGCTAGCTAAAGAGACCCAGTACTTC. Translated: CSVEGLAKETQYF.

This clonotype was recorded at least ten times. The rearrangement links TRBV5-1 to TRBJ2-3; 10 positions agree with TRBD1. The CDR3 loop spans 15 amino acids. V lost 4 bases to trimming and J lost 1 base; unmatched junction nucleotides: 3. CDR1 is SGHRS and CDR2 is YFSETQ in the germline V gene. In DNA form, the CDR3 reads TGCGCCAGCAGCGAGGGGACAGGGGGCACAGATACGCAGTATTTT. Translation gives CASSEGTGGTDTQYF.

For the CDR3, the DNA is TGTGCCAGCTCACGCCTACAGGGGTGGGAAAACATTCAGTACTTC. Protein product: CASSRLQGWENIQYF. V is TRBV18 and J is TRBJ2-4; 7 bases align to TRBD1. Germline V lookup: CDR1 KGHSH, CDR2 LQKENI. J lost 5 bases, V lost 4 bases, and 8 bases had no gene match. The CDR3 spans 15 residues. The full variable domain, completed using reference TRBV18 and TRBJ2-4, is NAGVMQNPRHLVRRRGQEARLRCSPMKGHSHVYWYRQLPEEGLKFMVYLQKENIIDESGMPKERFSAEFPKEGPSILRIQQVVRGDSAAYFCASSRLQGWENIQYFGAGTRLSVL.

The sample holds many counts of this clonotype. This chain's CDR3 is CASSSLLGPWGYTF. The CDR3 bases are TGTGCCAGCAGCTCCCTCCTGGGGCCGTGGGGCTACACCTTC. The chain has TRBV13 and TRBJ1-2; maybe TRBD1 (5 bases). CDR1 PRHDT and CDR2 FYEKMQ come from the germline V gene (reference sequence). The V end was cut by 4 bases, the J end by 8 bases, with 17 bases between. This CDR3 has 14 amino acids.

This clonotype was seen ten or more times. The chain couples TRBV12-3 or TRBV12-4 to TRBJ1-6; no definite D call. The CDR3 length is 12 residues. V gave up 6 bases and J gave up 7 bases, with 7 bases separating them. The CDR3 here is CASRSGNSPLHF. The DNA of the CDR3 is TGTGCCAGCAGGTCGGGGAATTCACCCCTCCACTTT.

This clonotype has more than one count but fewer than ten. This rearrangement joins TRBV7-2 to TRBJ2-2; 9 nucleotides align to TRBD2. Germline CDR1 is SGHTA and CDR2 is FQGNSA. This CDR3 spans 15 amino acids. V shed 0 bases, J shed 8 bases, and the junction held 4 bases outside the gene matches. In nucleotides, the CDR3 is TGTGCCAGCAGCTTAGCGCGGACTAGCGTTGGGGAGCTGTTTTTT. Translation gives CASSLARTSVGELFF.

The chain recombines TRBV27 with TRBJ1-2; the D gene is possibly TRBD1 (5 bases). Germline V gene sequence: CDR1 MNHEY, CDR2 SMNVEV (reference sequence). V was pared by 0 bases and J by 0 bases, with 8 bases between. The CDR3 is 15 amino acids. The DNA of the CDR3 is TGTGCCAGCAGTTTATCCAGGGTCTCTAACTATGGCTACACCTTC. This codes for CASSLSRVSNYGYTF.

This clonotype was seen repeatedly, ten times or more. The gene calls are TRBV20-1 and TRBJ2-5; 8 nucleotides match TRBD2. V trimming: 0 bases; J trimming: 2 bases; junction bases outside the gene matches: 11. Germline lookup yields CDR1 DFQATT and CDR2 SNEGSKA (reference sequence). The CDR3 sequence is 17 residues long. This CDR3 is CSARDRAGGTVQETQYF. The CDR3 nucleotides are TGCAGTGCTAGAGATCGGGCGGGAGGAACGGTGCAAGAGACCCAGTACTTC.

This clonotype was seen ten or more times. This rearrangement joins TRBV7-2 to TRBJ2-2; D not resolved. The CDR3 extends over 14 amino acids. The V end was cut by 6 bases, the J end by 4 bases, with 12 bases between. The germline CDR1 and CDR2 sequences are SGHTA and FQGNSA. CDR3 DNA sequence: TGTGCCAGCAGTTTTTTCTACACCACCGGGGAGCTGTTTTTT. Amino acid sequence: CASSFFYTTGELFF.

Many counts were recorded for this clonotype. The CDR3 is CASSQLQGEQFF. CDR3 coding DNA: TGTGCCAGCAGCCAGCTACAGGGGGAGCAGTTCTTC. The chain combines TRBV3-1 with TRBJ2-1; TRBD1 agrees at 7 bases. The ends lost 3 bases at V and 10 bases at J; junction bases unmatched: 3. Germline assignment: CDR1 LGHDT and CDR2 YNNKEL (reference sequence). The CDR3 contains 12 residues.

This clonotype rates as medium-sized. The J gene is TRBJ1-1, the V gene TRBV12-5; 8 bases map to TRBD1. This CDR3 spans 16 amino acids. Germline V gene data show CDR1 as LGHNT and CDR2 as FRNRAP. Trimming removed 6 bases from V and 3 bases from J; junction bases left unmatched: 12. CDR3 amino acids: CASGLDRVRYHTEAFF. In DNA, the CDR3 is TGTGCTAGTGGCCTGGACAGGGTCCGCTACCACACTGAAGCTTTCTTT.

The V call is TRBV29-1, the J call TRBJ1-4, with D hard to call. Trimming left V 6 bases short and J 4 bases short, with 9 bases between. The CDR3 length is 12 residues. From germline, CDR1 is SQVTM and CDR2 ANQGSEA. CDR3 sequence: CSVLSSNEKLFF. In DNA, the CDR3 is TGCAGCGTCCTGAGTAGTAATGAAAAACTGTTTTTT. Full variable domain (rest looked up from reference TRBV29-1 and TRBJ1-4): SAVISQKPSRDICQRGTSLTIQCQVDSQVTMMFWYRQQPGQSLTLIATANQGSEATYESGFVIDKFPISRPNLTFSTLTVSNMSPEDSSIYLCSVLSSNEKLFFGSGTQLSVL.

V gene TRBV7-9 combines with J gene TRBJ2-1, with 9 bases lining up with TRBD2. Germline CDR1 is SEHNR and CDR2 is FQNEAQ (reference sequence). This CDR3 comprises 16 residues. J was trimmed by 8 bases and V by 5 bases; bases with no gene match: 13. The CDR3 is CASSRELAGWRDEQFF. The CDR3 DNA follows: TGTGCCAGCAGCCGAGAGCTAGCGGGATGGAGGGATGAGCAGTTCTTC.

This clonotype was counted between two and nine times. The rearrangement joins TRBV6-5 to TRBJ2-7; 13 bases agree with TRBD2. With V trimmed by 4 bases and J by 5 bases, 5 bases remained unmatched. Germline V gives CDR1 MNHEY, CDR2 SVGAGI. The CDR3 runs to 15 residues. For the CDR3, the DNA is TGTGCCAGCAGTTCAGGACTAGCGGGAGATAACGAGCAGTACTTC. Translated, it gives CASSSGLAGDNEQYF.

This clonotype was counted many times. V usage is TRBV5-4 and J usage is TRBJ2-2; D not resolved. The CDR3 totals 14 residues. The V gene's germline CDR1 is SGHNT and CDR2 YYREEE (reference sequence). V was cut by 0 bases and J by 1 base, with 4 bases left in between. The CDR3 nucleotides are TGTGCCAGCAGCTTGGTCGAGAACACCGGGGAGCTGTTTTTT. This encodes CASSLVENTGELFF.

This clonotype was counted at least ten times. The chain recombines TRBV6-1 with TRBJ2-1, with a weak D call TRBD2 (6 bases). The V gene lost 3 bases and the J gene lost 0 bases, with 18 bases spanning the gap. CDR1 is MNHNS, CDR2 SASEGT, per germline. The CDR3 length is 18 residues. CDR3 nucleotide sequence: TGTGCCAGCAGTGATGTCGTCCTAGCGAGTAGCTCCTACAATGAGCAGTTCTTC. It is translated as CASSDVVLASSSYNEQFF.

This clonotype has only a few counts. CDR3 protein: CASSSSLAGGGNEQFF. The DNA of the CDR3 is TGTGCCAGCAGCTCATCACTAGCGGGGGGTGGAAATGAGCAGTTCTTC. The chain combines TRBV7-6 with TRBJ2-1, with 12 bases fitting TRBD2. J lost 7 bases, V lost 4 bases, and 8 bases had no gene match. In germline, CDR1 is SGHVS, CDR2 FNYEAQ. The CDR3 spans 16 residues.

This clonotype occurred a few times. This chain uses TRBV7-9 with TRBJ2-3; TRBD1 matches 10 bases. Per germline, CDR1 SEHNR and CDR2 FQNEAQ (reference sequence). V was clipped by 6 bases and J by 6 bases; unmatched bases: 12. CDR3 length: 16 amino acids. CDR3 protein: CASRGQGNKGTDTQYF. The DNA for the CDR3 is TGTGCCAGCAGGGGACAGGGGAATAAGGGAACGGATACGCAGTATTTT.

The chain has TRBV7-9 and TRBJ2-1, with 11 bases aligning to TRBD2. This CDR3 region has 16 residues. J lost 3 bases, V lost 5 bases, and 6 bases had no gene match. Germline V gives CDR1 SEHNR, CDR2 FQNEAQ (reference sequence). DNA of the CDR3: TGTGCCAGCAGCCCAAATAGCGGGAGGGGCTACAATGAGCAGTTCTTC. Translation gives CASSPNSGRGYNEQFF.

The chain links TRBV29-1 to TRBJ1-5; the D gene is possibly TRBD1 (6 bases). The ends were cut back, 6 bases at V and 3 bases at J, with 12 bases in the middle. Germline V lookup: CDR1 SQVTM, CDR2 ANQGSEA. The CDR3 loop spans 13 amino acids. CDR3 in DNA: TGCAGCGTGGGAGGACAGAACAATCAGCCCCAGCATTTT. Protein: CSVGGQNNQPQHF.

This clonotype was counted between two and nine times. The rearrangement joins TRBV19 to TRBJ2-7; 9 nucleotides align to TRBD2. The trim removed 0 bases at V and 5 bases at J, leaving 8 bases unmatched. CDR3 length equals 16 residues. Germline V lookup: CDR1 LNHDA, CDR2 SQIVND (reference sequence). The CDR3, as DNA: TGTGCCAGTAGTATAGATAAGGCTAGCGGGAACCACGAGCAGTACTTC. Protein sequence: CASSIDKASGNHEQYF.

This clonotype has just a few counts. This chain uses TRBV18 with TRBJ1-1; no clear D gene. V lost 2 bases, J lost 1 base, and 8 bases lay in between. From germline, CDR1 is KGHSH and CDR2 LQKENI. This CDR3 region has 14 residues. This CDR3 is CASSPAGANTEAFF. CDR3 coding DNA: TGTGCCAGCTCACCAGCAGGTGCGAACACTGAAGCTTTCTTT. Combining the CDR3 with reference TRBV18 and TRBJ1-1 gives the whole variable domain NAGVMQNPRHLVRRRGQEARLRCSPMKGHSHVYWYRQLPEEGLKFMVYLQKENIIDESGMPKERFSAEFPKEGPSILRIQQVVRGDSAAYFCASSPAGANTEAFFGQGTRLTVV.

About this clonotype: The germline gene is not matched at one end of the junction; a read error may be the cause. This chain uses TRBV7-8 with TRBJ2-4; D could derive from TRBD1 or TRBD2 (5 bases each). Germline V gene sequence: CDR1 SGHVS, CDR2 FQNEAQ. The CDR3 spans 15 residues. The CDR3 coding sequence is TGTGCCAGCAGCCCCGGGACGTTAGGCAAAAACATTCAGAACTTC. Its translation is CASSPGTLGKNIQNF.